The 28 T cell receptor beta chains below all came from one sample that was sequenced in a study of cytomegalovirus exposure and HLA in healthy donors. TCRdb keeps only in-frame clones here, not all; method: immunoSEQ multiplex PCR. The sample records about 190,000 clones, about 80% being singletons. Sequenced: PBMCs. All receptors come from a man younger than 35 in good health and CMV-seropositive.

The chain employs TRBV6-1 and TRBJ1-1; TRBD1 matches at 8 bases. This CDR3 is 13 amino acids long. Germline V gene data show CDR1 as MNHNS and CDR2 as SASEGT. J gave up 3 bases and V 7 bases, and 4 bases lay outside the gene matches. The CDR3 bases are TGTGCCAGCATCACAGGGGGGGACACTGAAGCTTTCTTT. The encoded protein is CASITGGDTEAFF.

The chain has TRBV9 and TRBJ1-1, with TRBD1 matching over 8 bases. Germline-derived CDR1 and CDR2 are SGDLS and YYNGEE. The V segment lost 4 bases and the J segment 4 bases; nucleotides outside the gene matches: 6. This CDR3 has 14 residues. CDR3 nucleotide sequence: TGTGCCAGCAGCCCGCAGGGGGCTAGCACTGAAGCTTTCTTT. Its protein product is CASSPQGASTEAFF.

The CDR3 is CASSYLAGRYNEQFF. The CDR3 region has the DNA TGTGCCAGCAGTTATTTAGCGGGCCGGTACAATGAGCAGTTCTTC. The rearrangement joins TRBV6-5 to TRBJ2-1, with 7 bases that match TRBD2. This CDR3 spans 15 amino acids. The V and J ends lost 3 bases and 4 bases, in that order; junction bases with no gene match: 6. The V gene's germline CDR1 is MNHEY and CDR2 SVGAGI.

This chain uses TRBV30 with TRBJ2-2; 7 bases fit TRBD1. Trimming at V came to 0 bases and at J to 1 base, leaving 5 bases not matched to a gene. The CDR3 has 16 amino acids. Germline lookup yields CDR1 GTSNPN and CDR2 SVGIG (reference sequence). CDR3 coding DNA: TGTGCCTGGAGTGTGAGGGGGCGAGGGAACACCGGGGAGCTGTTTTTT. Encoded protein: CAWSVRGRGNTGELFF.

The genes are TRBV9 and TRBJ2-3; 7 positions match TRBD2. CDR1 SGDLS and CDR2 YYNGEE come from the germline V gene. Trimming cost V 0 bases and J 5 bases; bases outside gene matches: 12. This CDR3 has 17 residues. CDR3 DNA: TGTGCCAGCAGCGTAGGATTAGCGGGTTCTCCGGGAGATACGCAGTATTTT. Translation: CASSVGLAGSPGDTQYF.

This rearrangement joins TRBV5-8 to TRBJ1-5; D is uncertain. V dropped 5 bases and J dropped 5 bases, with 14 bases sitting between them. Germline CDR1 is SGHTS and CDR2 is YDEGEE. The CDR3 is 14 amino acids. The CDR3 region is CASRFTFGDQPQHF. DNA for the CDR3: TGTGCCAGCAGATTTACCTTCGGGGATCAGCCCCAGCATTTT.

This chain connects TRBV6-6 to TRBJ2-7; D is possibly TRBD2 (6 bases). Germline values: CDR1 MNHNY, CDR2 SVGAGI (reference sequence). CDR3 size: 15 residues. V lost 9 bases and J 9 bases, leaving 27 bases between the germline ends. This CDR3 reads CARGLSSLPSAGQYF. The DNA of the CDR3 is TGTGCCAGGGGACTCTCGTCCCTCCCCTCAGCTGGGCAGTACTTC.

This chain links TRBV25-1 with TRBJ2-3; 7 nucleotides match TRBD2. The ends lost 9 bases at V and 4 bases at J; junction bases unmatched: 7. Germline assignment: CDR1 MGHDK and CDR2 SYGVNS. This CDR3 region has 13 residues. The CDR3 loop is CASSPSGADTQYF. In DNA, the CDR3 is TGTGCCAGTTCACCGAGCGGGGCAGATACGCAGTATTTT.

V usage is TRBV13 and J usage is TRBJ2-3, with 7 bases aligning to TRBD2. CDR3 length equals 16 residues. The germline V gene encodes CDR1 PRHDT and CDR2 FYEKMQ (reference sequence). Trimming took 3 bases from V and 4 from J; bases not matched to a gene: 10. The CDR3 protein is CASSFKRGNSPDTQYF. The DNA of the CDR3 is TGTGCCAGCAGCTTTAAGCGGGGTAATTCTCCAGATACGCAGTATTTT.

This clone was observed a handful of times. V and J are TRBV2 and TRBJ1-2; no clear D gene. CDR1 and CDR2 (germline): SNHLY, FYNNEI. The CDR3 is 15 residues long. Trimming stripped 1 base from V and 0 bases from J, with 9 bases between. CDR3 protein: CASSEGLGANYGYTF. CDR3 sequence (DNA): TGTGCCAGCAGTGAAGGTTTGGGCGCTAACTATGGCTACACCTTC.

The V call is TRBV27, the J call TRBJ2-1, with TRBD2 matching over 15 bases. The CDR3 is 17 residues long. The V segment lost 3 bases and the J segment 6 bases; nucleotides outside the gene matches: 6. Looked up from germline, CDR1 is MNHEY and CDR2 is SMNVEV (reference sequence). CDR3 loop: CASSFGLAGGVGNEQFF. The CDR3 coding sequence is TGTGCCAGCAGTTTTGGACTAGCGGGAGGGGTGGGCAATGAGCAGTTCTTC.

The V gene is TRBV28, the J gene TRBJ2-1; the match to TRBD2 covers 14 bases. Germline V gene data show CDR1 as MDHEN and CDR2 as SYDVKM. Trimming at V came to 8 bases and at J to 7 bases, leaving 4 bases not matched to a gene. The CDR3 consists of 14 residues. The chain's CDR3 is CASGGTSGSNEQFF. CDR3 bases: TGTGCCAGCGGAGGGACTAGCGGGAGTAATGAGCAGTTCTTC.

Only a few counts were recorded for this clone. The chain has TRBV30 and TRBJ2-1; maybe TRBD1 (7 bases). Trimming removed 3 bases at V and 0 bases at J, with 12 bases between. CDR1 is GTSNPN and CDR2 is SVGIG in the germline V gene (reference sequence). This CDR3 region has 15 residues. The DNA of the CDR3 is TGTGCCTGGAGGGAGGGGGCAGGCTCCTACAATGAGCAGTTCTTC. It codes for CAWREGAGSYNEQFF.

Of note for this clone: The sample holds other DNA sequences that translate to the same CDR3. The chain has TRBV6-1 and TRBJ2-7; D not certain. Germline CDR1 reads MNHNS; CDR2 reads SASEGT. Trimming removed 3 bases at V and 2 bases at J, with 2 bases between. This CDR3 is built from 11 residues. CDR3 nucleotides: TGTGCCAGCAGTGATACCTACGAGCAGTACTTC. This encodes CASSDTYEQYF.

The chain has TRBV4-1 and TRBJ2-1; no clear D. V was clipped by 0 bases and J by 9 bases, with 6 bases between them. The CDR3 totals 12 residues. Germline lookup yields CDR1 MGHRA and CDR2 YSYEKL. The CDR3 is CASSQDQVEQFF. For the CDR3, the DNA is TGCGCCAGCAGCCAAGACCAGGTTGAGCAGTTCTTC.

This sequence joins TRBV9 and TRBJ2-3, with D maybe TRBD2 (5 bases). The germline CDR1 and CDR2 sequences are SGDLS and YYNGEE. Trimming took off 0 bases at V and 6 bases at J, with 11 bases between the two ends. The CDR3 runs to 14 residues. CDR3 in amino acids: CASSVVGSSDTQYF. The CDR3 DNA reads TGTGCCAGCAGCGTAGTAGGGAGTTCGGATACGCAGTATTTT. The complete variable domain, with remaining parts taken from reference TRBV9 and TRBJ2-3, reads DSGVTQTPKHLITATGQRVTLRCSPRSGDLSVYWYQQSLDQGLQFLIQYYNGEERAKGNILERFSAQQFPDLHSELNLSSLELGDSALYFCASSVVGSSDTQYFGPGTRLTVL.

The chain joins TRBV2 to TRBJ2-5; possibly TRBD1 for D (6 bases). Germline loops: CDR1 SNHLY, CDR2 FYNNEI. The CDR3 length is 15 residues. V dropped 1 base and J dropped 5 bases, with 14 bases sitting between them. The CDR3 coding sequence is TGTGCCAGCAGTGAAGGACAGGCCCTGGAGGAGACCCAGTACTTC. It encodes CASSEGQALEETQYF.

The rearrangement links TRBV6-1 to TRBJ2-3; TRBD1 might be the D (6 bases). This CDR3 region has 14 residues. Germline assignment: CDR1 MNHNS and CDR2 SASEGT. The V end lost 5 bases, the J end lost 1 base, and 10 bases lay between the germline ends. CDR3 sequence: CASSTRQGTDTQYF. The CDR3 region has the DNA TGTGCCAGCAGTACACGACAGGGCACAGATACGCAGTATTTT.

The genes are TRBV28 and TRBJ2-7, with D tentatively TRBD1 (6 bases). Looked up from germline, CDR1 is MDHEN and CDR2 is SYDVKM. CDR3 length: 14 amino acids. Trimming cost V 6 bases and J 0 bases, with 12 bases left between them. DNA of the CDR3: TGTGCCAGCAGCCGAGGACAGAGCTCCTACGAGCAGTACTTC. The encoded protein is CASSRGQSSYEQYF. Variable domain in full (rest from reference TRBV28 and TRBJ2-7): DVKVTQSSRYLVKRTGEKVFLECVQDMDHENMFWYRQDPGLGLRLIYFSYDVKMKEKGDIPEGYSVSREKKERFSLILESASTNQTSMYLCASSRGQSSYEQYFGPGTRLTVT.

The chain has TRBV7-8 and TRBJ2-7, with TRBD2 matching 9 bases. This CDR3 is built from 15 residues. Germline V gives CDR1 SGHVS, CDR2 FQNEAQ. The V segment lost 5 bases and the J segment 7 bases; nucleotides outside the gene matches: 12. This CDR3 is CASSGPGAGGREQYF. CDR3 nucleotides: TGTGCCAGCAGCGGACCGGGGGCGGGAGGGAGGGAGCAGTACTTC. The full variable domain, with the rest looked up from reference TRBV7-8 and TRBJ2-7, is GAGVSQSPRYKVAKRGQDVALRCDPISGHVSLFWYQQALGQGPEFLTYFQNEAQLDKSGLPSDRFFAERPEGSVSTLKIQRTQQEDSAVYLCASSGPGAGGREQYFGPGTRLTVT.

The CDR3 DNA reads TGTGCCAGCAGCGTAGGGGCTAGCGGGAGTGTAGATACGCAGTATTTT. The encoded protein is CASSVGASGSVDTQYF. The gene calls are TRBV9 and TRBJ2-3, with 10 positions matching TRBD2. Germline assignment: CDR1 SGDLS and CDR2 YYNGEE. The CDR3 is 16 residues long. Trimming at V came to 0 bases and at J to 5 bases, leaving 6 bases not matched to a gene.

The V call is TRBV7-9, the J call TRBJ2-1; no definite D call. The germline V and J ends were trimmed by 5 bases and 2 bases, with 4 bases remaining between them. The CDR3 totals 12 residues. Germline lookup yields CDR1 SEHNR and CDR2 FQNEAQ (reference sequence). The CDR3 DNA reads as TGTGCCAGCAGCCCCACCTACAATGAGCAGTTCTTC. It codes for CASSPTYNEQFF.

The rearrangement joins TRBV11-3 to TRBJ2-7, with D maybe TRBD1 (5 bases). The CDR3 totals 15 residues. Trimming left V 5 bases short and J 0 bases short, with 14 bases between. Germline V CDR1 and CDR2: SGHNT, YENEEA. The CDR3 region has the DNA TGTGCCAGCAGCCGAAGACAGACCCGCTCCTACGAGCAGTACTTC. Its translation is CASSRRQTRSYEQYF.

The genes are TRBV6-1 and TRBJ2-7; D gene uncertain. Germline CDR1 MNHNS, CDR2 SASEGT. Trimming took off 7 bases at V and 0 bases at J, with 13 bases between the two ends. The CDR3 sequence is 14 residues long. Here the CDR3 reads CASILFLDSYEQYF. The CDR3, as DNA: TGTGCCAGCATTCTGTTTCTAGACTCCTACGAGCAGTACTTC.

This clone was found once. The chain recombines TRBV9 with TRBJ2-7, with TRBD2 matching 7 bases. V was pared by 0 bases and J by 7 bases, with 4 bases of the junction left unmatched. CDR3 length equals 13 residues. In germline, CDR1 is SGDLS, CDR2 YYNGEE. The CDR3 reads CASSVDLGGEQYF. In DNA form, the CDR3 reads TGTGCCAGCAGCGTAGATTTGGGGGGGGAGCAGTACTTC.

The chain is built from TRBV5-1 and TRBJ2-1; TRBD2 aligns across 9 bases. CDR1 and CDR2 from the germline V gene are SGHRS and YFSETQ. The V and J ends lost 4 bases and 4 bases, in that order; junction bases with no gene match: 12. The CDR3 covers 17 residues. CDR3 nucleotides: TGCGCCAGCAGCGGGTCTATAGCGGGAGTTGCTTACAATGAGCAGTTCTTC. Its protein product is CASSGSIAGVAYNEQFF.

J is TRBJ1-2 and V is TRBV28; TRBD1 matches at 10 bases. The trim removed 2 bases at V and 7 bases at J, leaving 7 bases unmatched. CDR3 length: 15 residues. Germline V lookup: CDR1 MDHEN, CDR2 SYDVKM. In DNA, the CDR3 is TGTGCCAGCAGTTTAGACAGGGGGCTGTGGGTTGGCTACACCTTC. It yields the protein CASSLDRGLWVGYTF.

The genes are TRBV19 and TRBJ2-4, with TRBD2 matching over 7 bases. The germline V gene has CDR1 LNHDA and CDR2 SQIVND (reference sequence). The CDR3 sequence is 18 residues long. V trimming: 2 bases; J trimming: 4 bases; junction bases outside the gene matches: 14. The CDR3 protein is CASSISTETSSRKNIQYF. In nucleotides, the CDR3 is TGTGCCAGTAGTATATCCACTGAGACTAGCTCCCGAAAAAACATTCAGTACTTC.